The clone carrying this T cell receptor (beta chain) came up once. The antigen remains undetermined. This sample stems from a study of OX40 agonist ivuxolimab in advanced cancers. About the study: It was permissible to have had prior anti-PD-1, anti-PD-L1 or anti-CTLA-4 therapy, and around 41% had some. Study observations and caveats: Researchers report that CD8+ T cells had, on average, more expanded clones than CD4+.

This table comes from immunoSEQ multiplex PCR, and its TCRdb copy is limited to in-frame clones, with some not included. This table holds about 41,000 clones, 80% to 90% found once. The CDR3 has 14 amino acids. Trimming pared 5 bases from V and 9 bases from J, leaving 17 bases between. The V gene's germline CDR1 is ENHRY and CDR2 SYGVKD. J is TRBJ2-1 and V is TRBV10-3, with D perhaps TRBD1 or TRBD2 (7 bases each). Sequenced material: CD4+ or CD8+ T cells sorted from blood, taken in a trial of the OX40 agonist ivuxolimab. This clonotype originated in an adult with an advanced solid tumor such as melanoma, head and neck, liver or kidney cancer. The CDR3, as DNA: TGTGCCATCAGTTCACAGGGGAGGGAGGGTGAGCAGTTCTTC. This gives the protein CAISSQGREGEQFF.